The T cell receptor beta chain under discussion was sequenced for a study of blood T cell repertoires in COVID-19. Whole-study context: Sites across the United States, Italy and Spain contributed samples from acute and convalescent COVID-19. Sources were T cells, B-cell-depleted T cells, or PBMCs; the material itself was cDNA or gDNA.

Authors' methods: Nucleated cell counts were estimated from reference gene primer amplification. Measured with immunoSEQ multiplex PCR; TCRdb has only the in-frame clones, and not every one. The DNA was the basis for D and trimming; V, J and clone size are from that table. The sample holds around 56,000 clones, approximately 88% seen once. In its sample, this clone was seen a few times. CDR1 and CDR2 (germline): SGHNT, YYREEE (reference sequence). V lost 3 bases to trimming and J lost 2 bases; unmatched junction nucleotides: 7. The CDR3 is 15 amino acids. The chain couples TRBV5-4 to TRBJ2-7; 8 nucleotides agree with TRBD1. Sequencing was performed on peripheral blood. This TCR came from a human donor in a cohort sampled during active COVID-19. CDR3 loop: CASSSGDRITYEQYF. In DNA, the CDR3 is TGTGCCAGCAGCTCGGGGGACAGGATAACCTACGAGCAGTACTTC.